This TCR beta chain originates from a study of T cells expressing NK-cell markers. TCRdb reprocessed the 5' RACE reads, with one entry per CDR3 protein and no DNA. This sample's clone table lists around 260,000 distinct CDR3 sequences. Germline V gene lookup returns CDR1 SGHTA and CDR2 FQGNSA. This CDR3 has 15 amino acids. This chain connects TRBV7-2 to TRBJ2-7; no DNA is available, so the TRBD1 call from TCRdb remains unchecked. Sequencing was carried out using blood T cells: a sorted CD56 or NKG2C T cell subset, CD4+ or CD8+ T cells, or bulk PBMC T cells (not recorded which). The source is a woman between 18 and 75 years old in good health. The CDR3 reads CASSFQQGGGYEQYF.